The T cell receptor beta chain under discussion was sequenced for a study of shared T cell receptors in the human thymus. TCRdb's copy holds only in-frame clones and misses some; the assay was immunoSEQ multiplex PCR. The sample records hundreds of thousands of clones, roughly 88% being singletons. The CDR3 runs to 18 residues. V gave up 6 bases and J gave up 5 bases; unmatched junction bases: 15. Germline V gene lookup returns CDR1 MDHEN and CDR2 SYDVKM. These sequences were also reported in another study, on human thymus T cells.

Sequencing was done on a sample of thymocytes. This clonotype was obtained from a boy under three years old with a congenital heart defect. V usage is TRBV28 and J usage is TRBJ2-7, with 14 nucleotides matching TRBD2. This CDR3 reads CASSTPPGTSGSGNEQYF. CDR3 bases: TGTGCCAGCAGCACCCCTCCCGGGACTAGCGGGAGTGGAAACGAGCAGTACTTC. Looking up the rest from reference TRBV28 and TRBJ2-7 gives the full variable domain: DVKVTQSSRYLVKRTGEKVFLECVQDMDHENMFWYRQDPGLGLRLIYFSYDVKMKEKGDIPEGYSVSREKKERFSLILESASTNQTSMYLCASSTPPGTSGSGNEQYFGPGTRLTVT.